Listed here are 29 T cell receptor beta chains from one sample, sequenced in a study of beta chain features in type 1 diabetes. Antigen specificity for these receptors is unknown. What was sequenced were expressed TCRB transcripts, since all of the isolated RNA had been reverse transcribed. TCRdb's copy holds only in-frame clones and misses some; the assay was immunoSEQ multiplex PCR. The table shows approximately 250,000 clones, with roughly 17% occurring only once. Study-level findings and limits: The study found moderately but significantly shorter TCRB CDR3s in all four CD4+ subsets of Type 1 diabetes patients.

Sequencing was performed on naive CD4+ T cells from blood. The origin of the receptors is a man aged 25 to 40 with type 1 diabetes.

The table lists this clone with a few counts. J is TRBJ2-1 and V is TRBV7-9; the match to TRBD2 covers 8 bases. There are 16 residues in the CDR3. Trimming took 1 base from V and 16 from J; bases not matched to a gene: 18. CDR1 and CDR2 (germline): SEHNR, FQNEAQ (reference sequence). CDR3 coding DNA: TGTGCCAGCAGCTTAGGTTCGGCTAGCGGGCAGCCCCACCTATTCTTC. It is translated as CASSLGSASGQPHLFF.

The sample holds a few counts of this clone. The genes are TRBV30 and TRBJ2-7; D call uncertain. Germline CDR1 GTSNPN, CDR2 SVGIG (reference sequence). This CDR3 is 13 amino acids long. Trimming took 4 bases from V and 6 from J, leaving 16 bases between them. Written as DNA, the CDR3 is TGTGCCTGGATGAAGGTAGCCCCGCCCGAGCAGTACTTC. Protein product: CAWMKVAPPEQYF.

This sequence joins TRBV7-3 and TRBJ2-3, with 7 bases fitting TRBD2. The junction had 9 bases not matched to a gene; V was cut back by 5 bases and J by 4 bases. The CDR3 spans 15 residues. CDR1 and CDR2 from the germline V gene are SGHTA and FQGTGA. In DNA, the CDR3 is TGTGCCAGCAGCCGAAGCGGGATTGGCGCAGATACGCAGTATTTT. It encodes CASSRSGIGADTQYF.

This rearrangement joins TRBV5-4 to TRBJ2-1, with 10 bases aligning to TRBD2. Trimming removed 4 bases from V and 15 bases from J; junction bases left unmatched: 16. The germline gives CDR1 SGHNT, CDR2 YYREEE (reference sequence). CDR3 length: 15 amino acids. CDR3 nucleotide sequence: TGTGCCAGCAGCGGCAGCGGGAGGGCCGGCGGAAGGAGGTTCTTC. Encoded protein: CASSGSGRAGGRRFF.

The chain carries TRBV18 and TRBJ2-5; D remains ambiguous. This CDR3 is 14 amino acids long. The germline V gene encodes CDR1 KGHSH and CDR2 LQKENI. The germline V and J ends were trimmed by 1 base and 0 bases, with 6 bases remaining between them. The CDR3 sequence is CASSPLVYQETQYF. The CDR3 DNA follows: TGTGCCAGCTCACCACTCGTGTACCAAGAGACCCAGTACTTC.

This clone turned up a few times. The rearrangement joins TRBV4-1 to TRBJ2-3, with TRBD2 identical over 10 bases. Germline CDR1 reads MGHRA; CDR2 reads YSYEKL. This CDR3 has 15 amino acids. Losses at the gene ends were 2 bases for V and 7 bases for J; bases not matched to a gene: 6. In DNA form, the CDR3 reads TGCGCCAGCAGCCAACTAGCGGGAGTTCCAAATACGCAGTATTTT. Translating gives CASSQLAGVPNTQYF.

This clone was seen more than once but under ten times. The chain combines TRBV29-1 with TRBJ2-3; no clear D. V lost 7 bases, J lost 10 bases, and 15 bases lay in between. This CDR3 region has 11 residues. CDR1 is SQVTM, CDR2 ANQGSEA, per germline. CDR3 in DNA: TGCAGCGCGTTAGATAATTACGCGCAGTATTTT. Amino acid sequence: CSALDNYAQYF.

This clone was counted a few times. The rearrangement links TRBV29-1 to TRBJ1-3, with D perhaps TRBD1 (5 bases). Germline CDR1 reads SQVTM; CDR2 reads ANQGSEA. Deletions cut 3 bases from V and 8 bases from J, with 17 bases between. The CDR3 runs to 14 residues. CDR3 residues: CSVESGYGPDTIYF. In DNA form, the CDR3 reads TGCAGCGTTGAGTCAGGGTATGGGCCGGACACCATATATTTT. Supplemented by reference TRBV29-1 and TRBJ1-3, the full variable domain reads SAVISQKPSRDICQRGTSLTIQCQVDSQVTMMFWYRQQPGQSLTLIATANQGSEATYESGFVIDKFPISRPNLTFSTLTVSNMSPEDSSIYLCSVESGYGPDTIYFGEGSWLTVV.

V and J are TRBV7-2 and TRBJ2-1; tentative D call: TRBD2 (5 bases). This CDR3 region has 16 residues. Trimming stripped 1 base from V and 1 base from J, with 11 bases between. Looked up from germline, CDR1 is SGHTA and CDR2 is FQGNSA. The CDR3 loop reads CASSLVSTGSYNEQFF. The CDR3 DNA is TGTGCCAGCAGCTTAGTATCCACGGGGTCCTACAATGAGCAGTTCTTC.

This clone was observed a handful of times. This chain joins TRBV25-1 and TRBJ1-4, with D possibly being TRBD1 (6 bases). V lost 6 bases, J lost 3 bases, and 17 bases lay in between. CDR1 is MGHDK, CDR2 SYGVNS, per germline. The CDR3 loop spans 16 amino acids. Written as DNA, the CDR3 is TGTGCCAGCAGCCGACATGGGGGCTCTTCTAATGAAAAACTGTTTTTT. Amino acid sequence: CASSRHGGSSNEKLFF.

Only a few counts were recorded for this clone. The chain carries TRBV29-1 and TRBJ2-5; unclear D gene. The CDR3 has 15 amino acids. Deletions cut 4 bases from V and 4 bases from J, with 19 bases between. Germline assignment: CDR1 SQVTM and CDR2 ANQGSEA. CDR3 sequence reads: CSVGRSWEWRETQYF. CDR3 bases: TGCAGCGTTGGAAGGTCGTGGGAATGGCGAGAGACCCAGTACTTC.

This clone was seen a few times. J is TRBJ2-3 and V is TRBV5-1, with D unclear. This CDR3 comprises 15 residues. The germline CDR1 and CDR2 sequences are SGHRS and YFSETQ. Trimming pared 0 bases from V and 1 base from J, leaving 9 bases between. CDR3 protein: CASSLARSGTDTQYF. The CDR3 bases are TGCGCCAGCAGCTTGGCGCGGTCCGGCACAGATACGCAGTATTTT. The complete variable domain, with remaining parts taken from reference TRBV5-1 and TRBJ2-3, reads KAGVTQTPRYLIKTRGQQVTLSCSPISGHRSVSWYQQTPGQGLQFLFEYFSETQRNKGNFPGRFSGRQFSNSRSEMNVSTLELGDSALYLCASSLARSGTDTQYFGPGTRLTVL.

J is TRBJ2-3 and V is TRBV5-5; D perhaps matches TRBD2 (5 bases). CDR3 size: 12 residues. The germline V gene has CDR1 SGHKS and CDR2 YYEKEE (reference sequence). The V end lost 2 bases, the J end lost 5 bases, and 6 bases lay between the germline ends. CDR3 DNA: TGTGCCAGCAGCTTAGCGGAAGATACGCAGTATTTT. Translation: CASSLAEDTQYF. Based on the CDR3 plus reference TRBV5-5 and TRBJ2-3, the full variable domain is DAGVTQSPTHLIKTRGQQVTLRCSPISGHKSVSWYQQVLGQGPQFIFQYYEKEERGRGNFPDRFSARQFPNYSSELNVNALLLGDSALYLCASSLAEDTQYFGPGTRLTVL.

V gene TRBV5-1 combines with J gene TRBJ2-3; the D gene could be TRBD1 or TRBD2 (5 bases each). Germline V lookup: CDR1 SGHRS, CDR2 YFSETQ. Trimming took off 2 bases at V and 1 base at J, with 11 bases between the two ends. CDR3 length: 15 amino acids. CDR3 bases: TGCGCCAGCAGCTTCCGGGACGGGGGCACAGATACGCAGTATTTT. It translates to CASSFRDGGTDTQYF. Full variable domain (remainder filled in from reference TRBV5-1 and TRBJ2-3): KAGVTQTPRYLIKTRGQQVTLSCSPISGHRSVSWYQQTPGQGLQFLFEYFSETQRNKGNFPGRFSGRQFSNSRSEMNVSTLELGDSALYLCASSFRDGGTDTQYFGPGTRLTVL.

A few counts support this clone. The rearrangement links TRBV11-1 to TRBJ2-2; D remains unclear. The CDR3 is 12 amino acids. CDR1 SGHAT and CDR2 FQDESV come from the germline V gene (reference sequence). V was clipped by 5 bases and J by 3 bases, with 4 bases between them. This chain's CDR3 is CASSRDTGELFF. The CDR3 DNA follows: TGTGCCAGCAGCCGGGACACCGGGGAGCTGTTTTTT.

There are a few counts of this clone. The CDR3 nucleotides read TGTGCCAGCAGCTTCGAGGGTTACACAGATACGCAGTATTTT. This sequence encodes CASSFEGYTDTQYF. The chain carries TRBV7-9 and TRBJ2-3; the D gene is possibly TRBD2 (5 bases). Looked up from germline, CDR1 is SEHNR and CDR2 is FQNEAQ (reference sequence). Trimming removed 3 bases at V and 2 bases at J, with 9 bases between. This CDR3 region has 14 residues.

The V and J genes are TRBV15 and TRBJ2-1, with 7 bases matching TRBD2. In germline, CDR1 is LNHNV, CDR2 YYDKDF (reference sequence). Trimming removed 7 bases from V and 8 bases from J; junction bases left unmatched: 14. The CDR3 consists of 15 residues. For the CDR3, the DNA is TGTGCCACCACTGGCGGGAGTAGCCTATGGCATGAGCAGTTCTTC. Its translation: CATTGGSSLWHEQFF. The full variable domain, its missing parts supplied by reference TRBV15 and TRBJ2-1, is DAMVIQNPRYQVTQFGKPVTLSCSQTLNHNVMYWYQQKSSQAPKLLFHYYDKDFNNEADTPDNFQSRRPNTSFCFLDIRSPGLGDTAMYLCATTGGSSLWHEQFFGPGTRLTVL.

This clone was counted only a few times. The V call is TRBV7-2, the J call TRBJ1-3; D is undetermined. V lost 4 bases, J lost 4 bases, and 23 bases lay in between. Per germline, CDR1 SGHTA and CDR2 FQGNSA. The CDR3 contains 18 residues. The CDR3 coding sequence is TGTGCCAGCAGCTCACTAGGAGGACTCTCCGAGCTGGGAAACACCATATATTTT. This translates into CASSSLGGLSELGNTIYF.

The chain couples TRBV5-6 to TRBJ2-3; D ambiguous. Trimming cost V 1 base and J 9 bases, with 6 bases left between them. The CDR3 length is 11 residues. Germline V gene data show CDR1 as SGHDT and CDR2 as YYEEEE. Here the CDR3 DNA reads TGTGCCAGCAGCTTGTCCGGGACGCAGTATTTT. It specifies CASSLSGTQYF. Combining the CDR3 with reference TRBV5-6 and TRBJ2-3 gives the whole variable domain DAGVTQSPTHLIKTRGQQVTLRCSPKSGHDTVSWYQQALGQGPQFIFQYYEEEERQRGNFPDRFSGHQFPNYSSELNVNALLLGDSALYLCASSLSGTQYFGPGTRLTVL.

This clone showed up just a few times. The genes are TRBV19 and TRBJ2-2; 8 nucleotides align to TRBD2. Per germline, CDR1 LNHDA and CDR2 SQIVND (reference sequence). V was pared by 2 bases and J by 4 bases, with 0 bases of the junction left unmatched. This CDR3 has 14 amino acids. The CDR3 sequence: CASSILAGTGELFF. In nucleotides, the CDR3 is TGTGCCAGTAGTATACTAGCGGGCACCGGGGAGCTGTTTTTT.

The rearrangement joins TRBV5-1 to TRBJ2-5; the D gene is possibly TRBD2 (5 bases). The V and J ends lost 4 bases and 3 bases respectively, with 16 bases between them. The germline V gene has CDR1 SGHRS and CDR2 YFSETQ. This CDR3 region has 15 residues. CDR3 protein: CASSPGLVGKETQYF. The CDR3, as DNA: TGCGCCAGCAGCCCCGGACTGGTTGGTAAAGAGACCCAGTACTTC. Full variable domain (rest looked up from reference TRBV5-1 and TRBJ2-5): KAGVTQTPRYLIKTRGQQVTLSCSPISGHRSVSWYQQTPGQGLQFLFEYFSETQRNKGNFPGRFSGRQFSNSRSEMNVSTLELGDSALYLCASSPGLVGKETQYFGPGTRLLVL.

The genes are TRBV4-2 and TRBJ2-2; D is undetermined. Per germline, CDR1 LGHNA and CDR2 YNFKEQ. The CDR3 is made up of 15 amino acids. V gave up 0 bases and J gave up 5 bases, with 10 bases separating them. DNA for the CDR3: TGTGCCAGCAGCCAAGATCATGCGAGGACCGGGGAGCTGTTTTTT. It translates to CASSQDHARTGELFF.

The V gene is TRBV30, the J gene TRBJ2-1, with D perhaps assigned TRBD1 or TRBD2 (6 bases each). CDR1 and CDR2 from the germline V gene are GTSNPN and SVGIG (reference sequence). The length of the CDR3 is 12 residues. The V and J ends lost 5 bases and 8 bases respectively, with 13 bases between them. This CDR3 is CAWAPRGDEQFF. CDR3 nucleotides: TGTGCCTGGGCGCCAAGGGGGGATGAGCAGTTCTTC. Drawing the rest from reference TRBV30 and TRBJ2-1, the complete variable domain is SQTIHQWPATLVQPVGSPLSLECTVEGTSNPNLYWYRQAAGRGLQLLFYSVGIGQISSEVPQNLSASRPQDRQFILSSKKLLLSDSGFYLCAWAPRGDEQFFGPGTRLTVL.

The CDR3 protein is CSGSWRPSSGANVLTF. For the CDR3, the DNA is TGCAGCGGGTCTTGGAGACCTTCCTCTGGGGCCAACGTCCTGACTTTC. This chain uses TRBV29-1 with TRBJ2-6; D uncertain. This CDR3 is 16 amino acids long. The germline gives CDR1 SQVTM, CDR2 ANQGSEA. Trimming cost V 7 bases and J 0 bases, with 16 bases left between them.

The chain is built from TRBV2 and TRBJ1-1; 7 bases align to TRBD1. The CDR3 runs to 13 residues. Trimming cost V 7 bases and J 7 bases; bases outside gene matches: 9. Germline assignment: CDR1 SNHLY and CDR2 FYNNEI. The CDR3 loop is CASIITGEVEAFF. CDR3 nucleotide sequence: TGTGCCAGCATCATAACAGGGGAGGTTGAAGCTTTCTTT.

This chain connects TRBV7-2 to TRBJ2-1, with D perhaps assigned TRBD1 or TRBD2 (5 bases each). This CDR3 has 15 amino acids. V was cut by 7 bases and J by 10 bases, with 23 bases left in between. Germline V lookup: CDR1 SGHTA, CDR2 FQGNSA. The CDR3 coding sequence is TGTGCCAGCAAGGGGTTGGGACCCCGTCTCGAGGAGCAGTTCTTC. It codes for CASKGLGPRLEEQFF.

The J gene is TRBJ1-2, the V gene TRBV29-1; D not resolved. The germline gives CDR1 SQVTM, CDR2 ANQGSEA. The CDR3 length is 13 residues. The ends were cut back, 2 bases at V and 1 base at J, with 8 bases in the middle. The CDR3 here is CSVEKGFNYGYTF. The CDR3 DNA follows: TGCAGCGTTGAAAAGGGTTTTAACTATGGCTACACCTTC.

This clone was recorded a few times. V and J are TRBV18 and TRBJ2-1; the match to TRBD1 covers 8 bases. Germline values: CDR1 KGHSH, CDR2 LQKENI. The CDR3 totals 15 residues. V lost 7 bases to trimming and J lost 0 bases; unmatched junction nucleotides: 5. CDR3 in amino acids: CASFRTGSSYNEQFF. Here the CDR3 DNA reads TGTGCCAGCTTCCGGACAGGGAGCTCCTACAATGAGCAGTTCTTC.

The V and J genes are TRBV10-3 and TRBJ2-7; D gene uncertain. The CDR3 contains 14 residues. Germline V gene data show CDR1 as ENHRY and CDR2 as SYGVKD. V was pared by 7 bases and J by 4 bases, with 17 bases between. The CDR3 DNA follows: TGTGCCATCACCGGTGACCGCGAACCTTACGAGCAGTACTTC. Translating gives CAITGDREPYEQYF.